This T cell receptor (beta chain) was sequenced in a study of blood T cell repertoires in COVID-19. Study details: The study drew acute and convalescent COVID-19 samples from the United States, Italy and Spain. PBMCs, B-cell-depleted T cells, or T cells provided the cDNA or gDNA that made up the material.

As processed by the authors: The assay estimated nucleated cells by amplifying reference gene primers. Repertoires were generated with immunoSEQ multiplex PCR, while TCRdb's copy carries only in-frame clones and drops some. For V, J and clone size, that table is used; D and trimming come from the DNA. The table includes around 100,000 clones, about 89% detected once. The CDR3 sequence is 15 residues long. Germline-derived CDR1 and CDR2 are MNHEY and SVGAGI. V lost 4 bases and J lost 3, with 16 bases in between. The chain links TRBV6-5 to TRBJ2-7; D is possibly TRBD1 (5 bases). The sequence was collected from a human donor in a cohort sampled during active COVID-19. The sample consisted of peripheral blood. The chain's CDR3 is CASSFPGYIGYEQYF. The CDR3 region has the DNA TGTGCCAGCAGTTTCCCAGGGTATATAGGCTACGAGCAGTACTTC.